A selection of T cell receptor beta chains follows, all from one sample in a study of blood T cell repertoires in COVID-19. The data were produced by immunoSEQ multiplex PCR, yet TCRdb's version contains in-frame clones alone and is incomplete. The sample includes fewer than 300,000 clones, around 89% seen only once; the top ten take roughly 9%. Material for sequencing was PBMCs or T cells enriched from blood (not recorded which). Receptor source: a man aged 40-50 years who had recovered from COVID-19. Both conserved end residues are part of each CDR3. D genes are given only for firm matches. Part of the rows lack a size; the others show once, few, many or a class for expanded clones.

J,length,D,V,size,CDR3,DNA
TRBJ2-3,16,TRBD2,TRBV5-4,NA,CASSVTSDPSTDTQYF,TGTGCCAGCAGCGTTACTAGCGACCCTAGCACAGATACGCAGTATTTT
TRBJ2-5,13,NA,TRBV29-1,NA,CSVARQQPRTQYF,TGCAGCGTAGCCCGACAGCAGCCGCGGACCCAGTACTTC
TRBJ1-2,12,NA,TRBV9,NA,CASSKDSYGYTF,TGTGCCAGCAGCAAGGACAGCTATGGCTACACCTTC
TRBJ1-1,16,NA,TRBV6-5,NA,CASSYSRGRRNTEAFF,TGTGCCAGCAGTTACTCTCGGGGTCGGAGGAACACTGAAGCTTTCTTT
TRBJ2-5,15,TRBD2,TRBV14,once,CASSQLLAVQETQYF,TGTGCCAGCAGCCAACTACTAGCGGTACAAGAGACCCAGTACTTC
TRBJ1-5,15,TRBD1,TRBV12-5,NA,CASGPGGRGNQPQHF,TGTGCTAGTGGTCCAGGGGGCCGGGGCAATCAGCCCCAGCATTTT
TRBJ1-1,12,TRBD1,TRBV5-4,NA,CASSRQGAEAFF,TGTGCCAGCAGCCGACAGGGGGCTGAAGCTTTCTTT
TRBJ2-1,13,NA,TRBV7-3,NA,CASSLSSENEQFF,TGTGCCAGCAGCTTATCGAGTGAGAATGAGCAGTTCTTC
TRBJ2-1,15,NA,TRBV28,NA,CASSLLQGRYNEQFF,TGTGCCAGCAGTTTATTACAGGGTCGCTACAATGAGCAGTTCTTC
TRBJ2-3,17,TRBD1,TRBV7-9,many,CASFASPGQGDTDTQYF,TGTGCCAGCTTCGCATCCCCGGGACAGGGGGACACAGATACGCAGTATTTT
TRBJ2-1,14,TRBD2,TRBV15,NA,CATRAGGGYNEQFF,TGTGCCACCCGGGCGGGGGGGGGATACAATGAGCAGTTCTTC
TRBJ2-7,11,NA,TRBV6-2/TRBV6-3,NA,CASSDRHKQYF,TGTGCCAGCAGTGATCGCCACAAGCAGTACTTC
TRBJ2-7,12,TRBD2,TRBV5-1,NA,CASTGGTGEQYF,TGCGCCAGCACGGGGGGGACGGGCGAGCAGTACTTC
TRBJ2-2,13,TRBD2,TRBV6-2/TRBV6-3,NA,CASSGGEAGELFF,TGTGCCAGCAGTGGGGGGGAGGCCGGGGAGCTGTTTTTT
TRBJ1-3,16,NA,TRBV6-5,NA,CASSYDPGSSGNTIYF,TGTGCCAGCAGTTACGATCCGGGTTCCTCTGGAAACACCATATATTTT
TRBJ1-2,15,NA,TRBV6-5,once,CASSQIDGSNYGYTF,TGTGCCAGCAGCCAAATCGACGGGTCTAACTATGGCTACACCTTC
TRBJ2-1,16,TRBD1,TRBV5-1,NA,CASSLGGTGRDPEQFF,TGCGCCAGCAGCTTGGGGGGGACAGGGAGAGACCCCGAGCAGTTCTTC